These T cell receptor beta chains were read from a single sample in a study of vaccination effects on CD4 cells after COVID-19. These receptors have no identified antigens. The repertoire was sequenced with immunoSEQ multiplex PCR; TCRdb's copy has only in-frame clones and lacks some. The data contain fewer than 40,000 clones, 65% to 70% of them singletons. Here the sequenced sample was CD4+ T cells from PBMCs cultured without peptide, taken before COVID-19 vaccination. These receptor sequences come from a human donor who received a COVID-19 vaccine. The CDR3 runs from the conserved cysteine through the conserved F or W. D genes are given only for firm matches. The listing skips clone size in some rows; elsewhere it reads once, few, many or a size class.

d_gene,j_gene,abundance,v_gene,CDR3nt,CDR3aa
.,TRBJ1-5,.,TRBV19,TGTGCCAGTAGTAATTTACAGGGAATTGGCAATCAGCCCCAGCATTTT,CASSNLQGIGNQPQHF
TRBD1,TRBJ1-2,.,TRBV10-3,TGTGCCATCAGTGAACAGGGGGCGCAGAAAGGCTACACCTTC,CAISEQGAQKGYTF
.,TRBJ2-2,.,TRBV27,TGTGCCAGCAGTTTTGTTCCAGACGCGAACACCGGGGAGCTGTTTTTT,CASSFVPDANTGELFF
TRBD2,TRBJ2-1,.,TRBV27,TGTGCCAGCAGTTCCACTAGCGGGAGGGCCTGGAATGAGCAGTTCTTC,CASSSTSGRAWNEQFF
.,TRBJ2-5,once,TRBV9,TGTGCCAGCAGCCCTGTCGGGGAGACCCAGTACTTC,CASSPVGETQYF
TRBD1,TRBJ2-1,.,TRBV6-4,TGTGCCAGCAGTAAGGGACAGGGGACCTACAATGAGCAGTTCTTC,CASSKGQGTYNEQFF
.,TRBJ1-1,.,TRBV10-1,TGCGCCAGCAGTCCGGGGACACCCCGGGCCACTGAAGCTTTCTTT,CASSPGTPRATEAFF
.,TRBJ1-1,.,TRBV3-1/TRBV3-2,TGTGCCAGCAGCCGATCGGATCTGAGTACATCTGAAGCTTTCTTT,CASSRSDLSTSEAFF
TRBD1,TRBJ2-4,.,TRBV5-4,TGTGCCAGCAGCAAACAGGGGGAACTAGCCAAAAACATTCAGTACTTC,CASSKQGELAKNIQYF
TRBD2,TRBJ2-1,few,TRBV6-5,TGTGCCAGCAGCGGCGGGGGGGACTACAATGAGCAGTTCTTC,CASSGGGDYNEQFF
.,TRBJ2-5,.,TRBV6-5,TGTGCCAGCAGTTACTCTTCCGGTGGCAGAGAGACCCAGTACTTC,CASSYSSGGRETQYF
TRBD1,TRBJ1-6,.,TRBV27,TGTGCCAGCAGTCTACAAATAAACCCGGGACAGGCCAATTCACCCCTCCACTTT,CASSLQINPGQANSPLHF
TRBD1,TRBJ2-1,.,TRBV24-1,TGTGCCACCAGTGATGACAGGGGGGCCTCCTACAATGAGCAGTTCTTC,CATSDDRGASYNEQFF
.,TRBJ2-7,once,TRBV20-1,TGCAGTGCTCTACGCGGGCACGAGCAGTACTTC,CSALRGHEQYF
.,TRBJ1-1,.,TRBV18,TGTGCCAGCTCACCACCTGAGCTGGGGAACACTGAAGCTTTCTTT,CASSPPELGNTEAFF
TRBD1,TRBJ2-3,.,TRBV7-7,TGTGCCAGCAGCCAACTGGGACAGACTGCAGATACGCAGTATTTT,CASSQLGQTADTQYF
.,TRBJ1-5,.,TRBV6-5,TGTGCCAGCAGTTACCGGAGCAATCAGCCCCAGCATTTT,CASSYRSNQPQHF
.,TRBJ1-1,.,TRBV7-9,TGTGCCAGCAGCTTAGAAGCGGAAGCTTTCTTT,CASSLEAEAFF
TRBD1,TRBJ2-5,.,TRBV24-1,TGTGCCACCAGTGATGGACAGGGCATGGAGACCCAGTACTTC,CATSDGQGMETQYF
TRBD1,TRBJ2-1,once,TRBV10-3,TGTGCCATCAGCGGACAGGGGGATCGGCAGTTCTTC,CAISGQGDRQFF